This is a list of T cell receptor beta chains from one sample in a study of OX40 agonist ivuxolimab in advanced cancers. The assay was immunoSEQ multiplex PCR, and TCRdb's table has in-frame clones only and misses some. The table includes tens of thousands of clones, 81% detected once. This specimen consisted of CD4+ or CD8+ T cells sorted from blood, obtained in a trial of the OX40 agonist ivuxolimab. The source is an adult with an advanced solid tumor such as melanoma, head and neck, liver or kidney cancer. The CDR3 runs from the conserved cysteine through the conserved F or W. D genes are given only for firm matches. Clone size is not always given. Where it is, it says once, few, many or a class for expanded clones.

d_call	clone_size	v_call	j_call	cdr3_aa	cdr3_nt
NA	NA	TRBV13	TRBJ1-5	CASSLGREAQPQHF	TGTGCCAGCAGCTTAGGCAGGGAGGCTCAGCCCCAGCATTTT
NA	NA	TRBV19	TRBJ2-1	CATLGLTGHEQFF	TGTGCCACCCTAGGACTGACCGGTCATGAGCAGTTCTTC
NA	NA	TRBV28	TRBJ2-5	CASRSIGETQYF	TGTGCCAGCCGGAGTATAGGAGAGACCCAGTACTTC
NA	NA	TRBV7-2	TRBJ1-6	CASTLRTEYNSPLHF	TGTGCCAGCACCCTACGGACAGAATATAATTCACCCCTCCACTTT
NA	NA	TRBV11-3	TRBJ1-4	CASSGTVGEKLFF	TGTGCCAGCAGTGGGACCGTGGGTGAAAAACTGTTTTTT
NA	NA	TRBV4-2	TRBJ1-6	CASSQVVSRDILRSFNSPLHF	TGTGCCAGCAGCCAAGTCGTTTCCCGAGACATCCTTCGGAGCTTTAATTCACCCCTCCACTTT
NA	once	TRBV25-1	TRBJ2-7	CASSDPGPSYEQYF	TGTGCCAGCAGTGATCCGGGTCCCTCCTACGAGCAGTACTTC
NA	NA	TRBV5-5	TRBJ2-5	CASSPRGPGETQYF	TGTGCCAGCAGCCCGCGAGGGCCGGGGGAGACCCAGTACTTC
NA	NA	TRBV1	TRBJ2-3	CTSSRRGLAGGTDTQYF	TGCACCAGCAGCCGAAGAGGGCTAGCGGGGGGCACAGATACGCAGTATTTT
NA	NA	TRBV7-2	TRBJ1-6	CASSSAPSSSYNSPLHF	TGTGCCAGCAGCTCGGCTCCATCTAGCTCCTATAATTCACCCCTCCACTTT
NA	NA	TRBV6-1	TRBJ1-2	CASSGPIGANYGYTF	TGTGCCAGCAGTGGCCCCATAGGGGCCAACTATGGCTACACCTTC
TRBD1	NA	TRBV6-5	TRBJ1-1	CASSTRQGDHTEAFF	TGTGCCAGCAGTACCCGACAGGGGGACCACACTGAAGCTTTCTTT
NA	NA	TRBV7-9	TRBJ2-2	CASSFSSGGELFF	TGTGCCAGCAGCTTTAGTTCTGGCGGGGAGCTGTTTTTT
NA	NA	TRBV10-3	TRBJ2-3	CAITQGLETDTQYF	TGTGCCATCACCCAAGGGCTGGAGACAGATACGCAGTATTTT
NA	NA	TRBV5-5	TRBJ2-4	CASSLGDSLAKNIQYF	TGTGCCAGCAGCTTGGGAGACAGTTTAGCCAAAAACATTCAGTACTTC
TRBD1	NA	TRBV14	TRBJ2-7	CASSRRTGLGEQYF	TGTGCCAGCAGCCGTCGGACAGGGCTGGGAGAGCAGTACTTC
NA	NA	TRBV19	TRBJ1-1	CASSTPWTGQLNTEAFF	TGTGCCAGTAGTACACCCTGGACTGGACAGCTGAACACTGAAGCTTTCTTT
TRBD1	NA	TRBV2	TRBJ1-5	CASSDTGGARGNQPQHF	TGTGCCAGCAGTGATACAGGGGGCGCCAGGGGCAATCAGCCCCAGCATTTT
TRBD2	NA	TRBV6-6	TRBJ2-5	CASSWAGVQETQYF	TGTGCCAGCAGCTGGGCGGGGGTCCAAGAGACCCAGTACTTC
TRBD1	NA	TRBV5-6	TRBJ1-2	CASSGPQGASYNYGYTF	TGTGCCAGCAGCGGCCCACAGGGGGCGTCATATAACTATGGCTACACCTTC
TRBD1	NA	TRBV6-6	TRBJ2-7	CASSSVGQGAGEQYF	TGTGCCAGCAGTTCCGTCGGACAGGGGGCGGGAGAGCAGTACTTC
NA	NA	TRBV6-5	TRBJ2-3	CASCARGADTDTQYF	TGTGCCAGCTGTGCTCGGGGGGCCGACACAGATACGCAGTATTTT
TRBD2	NA	TRBV11-3	TRBJ2-2	CASSPRAGDTGELFF	TGTGCCAGCAGCCCACGGGCGGGGGACACCGGGGAGCTGTTTTTT
NA	NA	TRBV9	TRBJ2-7	CASSVVHEQYF	TGTGCCAGCAGCGTAGTCCACGAGCAGTACTTC
NA	NA	TRBV11-3	TRBJ2-7	CASSLVPYEQYF	TGTGCCAGCAGCTTAGTCCCTTACGAGCAGTACTTC
TRBD1	NA	TRBV11-1	TRBJ2-7	CASSTRTGDYEQYF	TGTGCCAGCAGCACCCGGACAGGGGATTACGAGCAGTACTTC